The 5 T cell receptor beta chains in this list originate from one sample, sequenced in a study of beta chain features in type 1 diabetes. Findings and caveats of the study: Across all four CD4+ subsets, people with type 1 diabetes showed modestly shorter TCRB CDR3s.

Their antigens remain unidentified. The study reverse transcribed the entire isolated RNA, so it sequenced expressed TCRB transcripts. Using immunoSEQ multiplex PCR, the repertoire was profiled, and TCRdb retains in-frame clones only, with some absent. The sample lists roughly 15,000 clones; roughly 72% were seen once. Sequencing input: stem cell memory CD4+ T cells from blood. These receptors were obtained from a man younger than 40 with type 1 diabetes.

V is TRBV27 and J is TRBJ1-6, with TRBD1 matching 8 bases. V dropped 2 bases and J dropped 7; count of bases not matched to a gene: 4. From germline, CDR1 is MNHEY and CDR2 SMNVEV (reference sequence). The CDR3 runs to 15 residues. Here the CDR3 reads CASSLGGTGNSPLHF. Here the CDR3 DNA reads TGTGCCAGCAGTTTAGGTGGGACAGGCAATTCACCCCTCCACTTT.

The V call is TRBV4-2, the J call TRBJ2-5; TRBD1 might be the D (5 bases). The CDR3 extends over 14 amino acids. Germline loops: CDR1 LGHNA, CDR2 YNFKEQ. V was pared by 5 bases and J by 0 bases, with 10 bases between. CDR3 amino acids: CASSLGQHQETQYF. The CDR3 nucleotides read TGTGCCAGCAGCTTGGGGCAGCACCAAGAGACCCAGTACTTC.

This clone appeared once. The rearrangement joins TRBV5-4 to TRBJ2-2; D perhaps matches TRBD2 (7 bases). The CDR3 length is 15 residues. V lost 0 bases and J lost 3, with 9 bases in between. The germline V gene has CDR1 SGHNT and CDR2 YYREEE (reference sequence). CDR3 region: CASSLGGGDTGELFF. The CDR3, as DNA: TGTGCCAGCAGCTTGGGGGGGGGCGACACCGGGGAGCTGTTTTTT.

This clone has a handful of counts. The V gene is TRBV7-3, the J gene TRBJ2-7, with TRBD2 matching 8 bases. V lost 3 bases and J lost 1; bases outside the gene matches: 5. The CDR3 has 15 residues. The germline CDR1 and CDR2 sequences are SGHTA and FQGTGA. The CDR3 spells CASSFSRGGSYEQYF. Written as DNA, the CDR3 is TGTGCCAGCAGCTTTTCTCGGGGGGGATCCTACGAGCAGTACTTC.

This chain connects TRBV5-1 to TRBJ1-1, with a weak D call TRBD1 (6 bases). The CDR3 length is 15 residues. Deletions cut 4 bases from V and 4 bases from J, with 17 bases between. CDR1 SGHRS and CDR2 YFSETQ come from the germline V gene. CDR3 DNA sequence: TGCGCCAGCAGCGTGGACAGATTCCTTGGCACTGAAGCTTTCTTT. Translating gives CASSVDRFLGTEAFF.